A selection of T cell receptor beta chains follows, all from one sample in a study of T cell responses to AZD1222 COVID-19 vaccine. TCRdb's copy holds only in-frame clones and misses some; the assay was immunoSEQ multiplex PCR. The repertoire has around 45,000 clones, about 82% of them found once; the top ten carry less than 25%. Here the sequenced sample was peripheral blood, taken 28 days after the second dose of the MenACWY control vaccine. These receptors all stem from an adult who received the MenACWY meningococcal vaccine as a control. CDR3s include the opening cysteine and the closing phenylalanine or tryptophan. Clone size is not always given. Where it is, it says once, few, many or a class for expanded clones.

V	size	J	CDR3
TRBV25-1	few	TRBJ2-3	CASSQDTGGDTQYF
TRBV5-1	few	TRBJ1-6	CASSLLGADSPLHF
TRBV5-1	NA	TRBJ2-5	CASSPRDSNSETQYF
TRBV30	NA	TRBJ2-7	CAWSRPLRNLYEQYF
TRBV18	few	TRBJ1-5	CASSLGQGGQPQHF
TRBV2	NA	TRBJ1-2	CASEGREAGYTF
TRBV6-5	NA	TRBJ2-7	CASRSDRAFKQYF
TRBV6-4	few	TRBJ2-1	CASSPLAGGYNEQFF
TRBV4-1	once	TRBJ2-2	CASSQEGDTANTGELFF
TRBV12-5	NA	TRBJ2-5	CASGLVETQYF
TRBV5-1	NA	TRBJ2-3	CASSLEAGSSTDTQYF
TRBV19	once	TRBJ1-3	CASRNSRQASGNTIYF
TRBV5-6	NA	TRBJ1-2	CASSLGDTGGVLGYTF
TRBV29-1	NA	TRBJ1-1	CSVEEGAEGFF
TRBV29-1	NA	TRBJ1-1	CSVELWAWVSTEAFF
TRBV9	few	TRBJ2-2	CASSVRWAPSPGELFF
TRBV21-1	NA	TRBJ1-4	CASSKVQGVNSNEKLFF
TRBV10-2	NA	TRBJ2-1	CASSGTNIEQFF
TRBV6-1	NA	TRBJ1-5	CASSEVGSNQPQHF
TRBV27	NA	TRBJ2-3	CASSLKGVADTQYF
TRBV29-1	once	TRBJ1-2	CSVETHLVGGYTF
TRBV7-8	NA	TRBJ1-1	CASSLAAGARTEAFF
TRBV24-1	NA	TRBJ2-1	CATSGLAGVSAEQFF
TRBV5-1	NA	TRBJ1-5	CASSLVRLFQPQHF
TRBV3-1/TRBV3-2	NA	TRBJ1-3	CASSPGGNTIYF
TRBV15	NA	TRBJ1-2	CATSTGASLRRGYTF
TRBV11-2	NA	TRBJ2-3	CASSLSASPDTQYF
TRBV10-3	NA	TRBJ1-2	CAISEWNLDGYTF
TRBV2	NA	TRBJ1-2	CASSDKRARRVLGYTF
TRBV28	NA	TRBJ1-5	CASSWKGRTSNQPQHF
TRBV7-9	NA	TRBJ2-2	CASSSPLPLNTGELFF
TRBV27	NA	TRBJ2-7	CASSPEGTTRYEQYF
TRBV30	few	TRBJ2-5	CAWSVSNKETQYF
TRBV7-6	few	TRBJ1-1	CASSSRQGATNTEAFF
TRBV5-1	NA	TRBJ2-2	CASSYGYTGELFF
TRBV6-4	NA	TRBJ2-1	CASSDLAGRQFF
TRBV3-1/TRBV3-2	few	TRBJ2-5	CASSHPGGQETQYF
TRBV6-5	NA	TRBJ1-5	CASSRAVDGGQPQHF
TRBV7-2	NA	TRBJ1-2	CASSLLRGRGYTF
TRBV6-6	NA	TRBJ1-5	CASSYAGTADQPQHF
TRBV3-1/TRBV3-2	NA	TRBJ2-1	CASSQDAFRSHNEQFF
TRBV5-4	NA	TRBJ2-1	CASSFMRGPYNEQFF
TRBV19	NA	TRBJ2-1	CASSIPGSKGNEQFF
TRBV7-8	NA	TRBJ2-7	CASSFGRRPSSYEQYF
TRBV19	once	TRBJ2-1	CASSTPGTSGLLVTYNEQFF
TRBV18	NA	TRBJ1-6	CASSPKSDSPLHF
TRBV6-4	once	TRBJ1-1	CASSREGGTEAFF